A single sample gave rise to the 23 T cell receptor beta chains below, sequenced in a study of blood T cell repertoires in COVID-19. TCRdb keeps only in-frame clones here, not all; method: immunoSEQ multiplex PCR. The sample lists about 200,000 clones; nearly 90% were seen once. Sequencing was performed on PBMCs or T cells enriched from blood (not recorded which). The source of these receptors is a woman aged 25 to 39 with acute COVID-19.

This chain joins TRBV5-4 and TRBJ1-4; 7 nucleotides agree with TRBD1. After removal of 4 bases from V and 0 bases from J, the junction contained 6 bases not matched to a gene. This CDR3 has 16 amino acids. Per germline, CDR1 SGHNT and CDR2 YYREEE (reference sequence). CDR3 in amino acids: CASSPGTAATNEKLFF. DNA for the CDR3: TGTGCCAGCAGCCCTGGGACAGCTGCAACTAATGAAAAACTGTTTTTT.

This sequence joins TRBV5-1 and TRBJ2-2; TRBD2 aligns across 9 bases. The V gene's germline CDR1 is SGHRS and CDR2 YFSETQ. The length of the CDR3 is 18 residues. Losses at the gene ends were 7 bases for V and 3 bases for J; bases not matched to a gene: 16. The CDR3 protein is CASVRPPRGGQDTGELFF. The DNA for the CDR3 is TGCGCCAGCGTCAGACCTCCGCGGGGGGGACAAGACACCGGGGAGCTGTTTTTT.

CDR3 DNA: TGTGCCAGCACCCCGGACAGGGACGAAAAACTGTTTTTT. Amino acid sequence: CASTPDRDEKLFF. This rearrangement joins TRBV2 to TRBJ1-4; TRBD1 aligns across 8 bases. Per the germline V gene, CDR1 is SNHLY and CDR2 is FYNNEI. The CDR3 sequence is 13 residues long. The trim removed 7 bases at V and 8 bases at J, leaving 6 bases unmatched.

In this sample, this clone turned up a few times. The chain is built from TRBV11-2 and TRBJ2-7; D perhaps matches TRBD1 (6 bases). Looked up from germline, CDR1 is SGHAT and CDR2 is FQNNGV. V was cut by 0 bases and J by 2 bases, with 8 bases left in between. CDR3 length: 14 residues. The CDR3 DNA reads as TGTGCCAGCAGCTTAGATACAGGGACCTACGAGCAGTACTTC. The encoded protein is CASSLDTGTYEQYF.

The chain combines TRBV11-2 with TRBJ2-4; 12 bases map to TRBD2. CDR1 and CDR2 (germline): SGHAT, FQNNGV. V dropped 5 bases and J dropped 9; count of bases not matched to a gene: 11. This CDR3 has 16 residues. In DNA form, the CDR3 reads TGTGCCAGCAGCGCCACCCTAGCGGGGGGGCCAGGCATTCAGTACTTC. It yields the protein CASSATLAGGPGIQYF.

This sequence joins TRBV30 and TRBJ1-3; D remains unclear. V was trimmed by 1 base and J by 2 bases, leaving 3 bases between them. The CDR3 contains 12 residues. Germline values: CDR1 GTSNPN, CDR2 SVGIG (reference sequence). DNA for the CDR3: TGTGCCTGGAGTGGAGCTGGAAACACCATATATTTT. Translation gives CAWSGAGNTIYF.

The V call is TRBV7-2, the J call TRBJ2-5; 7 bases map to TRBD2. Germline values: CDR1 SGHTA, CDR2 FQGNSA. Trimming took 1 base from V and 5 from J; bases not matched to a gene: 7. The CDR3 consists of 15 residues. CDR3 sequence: CASSLGGGFVETQYF. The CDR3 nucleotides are TGTGCCAGCAGCTTAGGGGGGGGGTTCGTTGAGACCCAGTACTTC.

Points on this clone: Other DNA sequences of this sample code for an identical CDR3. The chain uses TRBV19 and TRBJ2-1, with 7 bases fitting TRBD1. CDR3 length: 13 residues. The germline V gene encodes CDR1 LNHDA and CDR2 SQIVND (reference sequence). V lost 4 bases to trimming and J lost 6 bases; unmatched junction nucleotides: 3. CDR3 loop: CASSTGQTNEQFF. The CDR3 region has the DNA TGTGCCAGTAGTACGGGACAGACCAATGAGCAGTTCTTC.

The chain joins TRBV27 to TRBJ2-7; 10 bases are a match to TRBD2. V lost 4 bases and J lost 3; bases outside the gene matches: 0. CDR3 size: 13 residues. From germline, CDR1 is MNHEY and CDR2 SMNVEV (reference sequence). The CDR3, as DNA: TGTGCCAGCAGTTCTAGCGGGGGCTACGAGCAGTACTTC. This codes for CASSSSGGYEQYF.

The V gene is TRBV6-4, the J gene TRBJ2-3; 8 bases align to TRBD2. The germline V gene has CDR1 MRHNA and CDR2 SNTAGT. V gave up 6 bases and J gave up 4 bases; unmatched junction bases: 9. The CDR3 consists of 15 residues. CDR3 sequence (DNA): TGTGCCAGCAGAGATGGACTAGCCGAATCAGATACGCAGTATTTT. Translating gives CASRDGLAESDTQYF.

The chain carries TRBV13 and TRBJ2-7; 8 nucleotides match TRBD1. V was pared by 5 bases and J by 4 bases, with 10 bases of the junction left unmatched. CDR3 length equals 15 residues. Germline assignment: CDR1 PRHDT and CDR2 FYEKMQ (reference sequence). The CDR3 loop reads CASSAQGATRYEQYF. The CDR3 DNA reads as TGTGCCAGCAGCGCCCAGGGGGCTACGCGTTACGAGCAGTACTTC. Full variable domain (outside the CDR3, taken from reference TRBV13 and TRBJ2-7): AAGVIQSPRHLIKEKRETATLKCYPIPRHDTVYWYQQGPGQDPQFLISFYEKMQSDKGSIPDRFSAQQFSDYHSELNMSSLELGDSALYFCASSAQGATRYEQYFGPGTRLTVT.

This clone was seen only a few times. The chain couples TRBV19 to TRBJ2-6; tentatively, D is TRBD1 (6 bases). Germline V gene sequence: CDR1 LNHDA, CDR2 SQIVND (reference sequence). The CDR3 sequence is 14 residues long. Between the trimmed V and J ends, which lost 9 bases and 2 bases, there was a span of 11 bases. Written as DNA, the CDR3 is TGTGCCAGACAGGGTTCCACTGGGGCCAACGTCCTGACTTTC. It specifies CARQGSTGANVLTF.

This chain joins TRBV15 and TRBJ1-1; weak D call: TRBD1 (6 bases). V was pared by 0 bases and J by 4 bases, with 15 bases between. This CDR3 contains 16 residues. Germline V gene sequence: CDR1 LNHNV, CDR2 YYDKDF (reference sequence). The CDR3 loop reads CATSRDPYRVGTEAFF. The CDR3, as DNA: TGTGCCACCAGCAGAGATCCATACAGGGTGGGCACTGAAGCTTTCTTT.

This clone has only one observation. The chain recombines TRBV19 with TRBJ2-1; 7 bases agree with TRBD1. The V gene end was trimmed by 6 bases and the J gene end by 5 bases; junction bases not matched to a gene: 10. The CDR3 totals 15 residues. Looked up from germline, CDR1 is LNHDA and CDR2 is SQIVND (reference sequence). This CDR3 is CASSHRQGTDNEQFF. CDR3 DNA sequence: TGTGCCAGTAGCCACCGACAGGGTACGGACAATGAGCAGTTCTTC.

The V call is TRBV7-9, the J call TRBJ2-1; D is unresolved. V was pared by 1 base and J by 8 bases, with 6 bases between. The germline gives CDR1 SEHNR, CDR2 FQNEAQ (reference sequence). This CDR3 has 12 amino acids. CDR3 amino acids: CASSLDNHEQFF. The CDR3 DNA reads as TGTGCCAGCAGCTTAGACAACCATGAGCAGTTCTTC. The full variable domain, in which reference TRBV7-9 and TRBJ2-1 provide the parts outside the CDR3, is DTGVSQNPRHKITKRGQNVTFRCDPISEHNRLYWYRQTLGQGPEFLTYFQNEAQLEKSRLLSDRFSAERPKGSFSTLEIQRTEQGDSAMYLCASSLDNHEQFFGPGTRLTVL.

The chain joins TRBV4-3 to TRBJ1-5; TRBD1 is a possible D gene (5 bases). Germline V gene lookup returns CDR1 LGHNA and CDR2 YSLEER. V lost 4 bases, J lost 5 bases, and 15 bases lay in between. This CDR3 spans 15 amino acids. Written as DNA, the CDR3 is TGCGCCAGCAGCCTCAGCCGGGACTCTGATCAGCCCCAGCATTTT. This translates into CASSLSRDSDQPQHF.

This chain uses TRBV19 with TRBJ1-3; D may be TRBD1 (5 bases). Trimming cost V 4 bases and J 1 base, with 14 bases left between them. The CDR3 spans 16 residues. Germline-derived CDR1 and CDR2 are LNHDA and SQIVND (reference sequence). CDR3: CASSTETVRSGNTIYF. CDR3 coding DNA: TGTGCCAGTAGTACAGAGACAGTCAGGTCTGGAAACACCATATATTTT.

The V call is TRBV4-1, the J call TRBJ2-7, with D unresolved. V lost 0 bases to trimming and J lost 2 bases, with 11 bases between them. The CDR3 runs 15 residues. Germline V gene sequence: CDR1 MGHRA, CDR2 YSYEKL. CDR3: CASSQEVGRTYEQYF. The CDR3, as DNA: TGCGCCAGCAGCCAAGAGGTCGGCAGGACCTACGAGCAGTACTTC.

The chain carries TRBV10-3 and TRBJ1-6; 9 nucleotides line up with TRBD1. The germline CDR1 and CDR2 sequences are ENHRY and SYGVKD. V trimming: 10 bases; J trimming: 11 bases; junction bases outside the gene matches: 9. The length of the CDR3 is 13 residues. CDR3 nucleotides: TGTGCCACCGGGGACAGGGAGATTCCACCCCTCCACTTT. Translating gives CATGDREIPPLHF.

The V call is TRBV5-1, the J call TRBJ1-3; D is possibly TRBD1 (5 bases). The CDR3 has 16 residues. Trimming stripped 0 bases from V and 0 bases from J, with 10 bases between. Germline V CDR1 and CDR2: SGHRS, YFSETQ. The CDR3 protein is CASSLAGGYSGNTIYF. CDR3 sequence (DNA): TGCGCCAGCAGCTTGGCCGGGGGATACTCTGGAAACACCATATATTTT. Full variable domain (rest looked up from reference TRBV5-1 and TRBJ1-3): KAGVTQTPRYLIKTRGQQVTLSCSPISGHRSVSWYQQTPGQGLQFLFEYFSETQRNKGNFPGRFSGRQFSNSRSEMNVSTLELGDSALYLCASSLAGGYSGNTIYFGEGSWLTVV.

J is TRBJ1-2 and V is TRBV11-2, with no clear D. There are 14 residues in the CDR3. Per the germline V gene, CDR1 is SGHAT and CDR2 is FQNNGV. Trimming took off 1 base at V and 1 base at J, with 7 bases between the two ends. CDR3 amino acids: CASSLGRGNYGYTF. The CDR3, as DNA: TGTGCCAGCAGCTTAGGTCGGGGTAACTATGGCTACACCTTC.

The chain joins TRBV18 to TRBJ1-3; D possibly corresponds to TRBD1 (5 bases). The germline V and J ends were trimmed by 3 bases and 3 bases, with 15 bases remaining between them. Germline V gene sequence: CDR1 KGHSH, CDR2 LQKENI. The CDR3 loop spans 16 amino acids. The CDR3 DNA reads TGTGCCAGCTCACCTCGGACTCCGGGGGTTGGAAACACCATATATTTT. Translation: CASSPRTPGVGNTIYF.

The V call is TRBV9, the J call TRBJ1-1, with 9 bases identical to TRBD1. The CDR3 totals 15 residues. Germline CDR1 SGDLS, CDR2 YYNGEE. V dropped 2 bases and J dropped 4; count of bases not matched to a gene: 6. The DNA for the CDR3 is TGTGCCAGCAGCGTCCCGGGACAGGGTTTCACTGAAGCTTTCTTT. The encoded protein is CASSVPGQGFTEAFF.